The source of this TCR beta chain is a study of blood T cell repertoires in COVID-19. In its sample, this clone was seen once. Generated by immunoSEQ multiplex PCR, the TCRdb table keeps only in-frame clones and is missing some. Here the sample spans about 150,000 clones, roughly 80% being singletons. The CDR3 length is 17 residues. V was clipped by 3 bases and J by 5 bases; unmatched bases: 11. Germline CDR1 SGHDN, CDR2 FVKESK. The chain is built from TRBV14 and TRBJ2-2; 8 nucleotides align to TRBD1. This clonotype originated in a man aged 50-59 years with acute or convalescent COVID-19. The source material was peripheral blood. CDR3 protein: CASSQDREEEKTGELFF. CDR3 bases: TGTGCCAGCAGCCAGGACAGGGAAGAAGAGAAAACCGGGGAGCTGTTTTTT. Drawing the rest from reference TRBV14 and TRBJ2-2, the complete variable domain is EAGVTQFPSHSVIEKGQTVTLRCDPISGHDNLYWYRRVMGKEIKFLLHFVKESKQDESGMPNNRFLAERTGGTYSTLKVQPAELEDSGVYFCASSQDREEEKTGELFFGEGSRLTVL.